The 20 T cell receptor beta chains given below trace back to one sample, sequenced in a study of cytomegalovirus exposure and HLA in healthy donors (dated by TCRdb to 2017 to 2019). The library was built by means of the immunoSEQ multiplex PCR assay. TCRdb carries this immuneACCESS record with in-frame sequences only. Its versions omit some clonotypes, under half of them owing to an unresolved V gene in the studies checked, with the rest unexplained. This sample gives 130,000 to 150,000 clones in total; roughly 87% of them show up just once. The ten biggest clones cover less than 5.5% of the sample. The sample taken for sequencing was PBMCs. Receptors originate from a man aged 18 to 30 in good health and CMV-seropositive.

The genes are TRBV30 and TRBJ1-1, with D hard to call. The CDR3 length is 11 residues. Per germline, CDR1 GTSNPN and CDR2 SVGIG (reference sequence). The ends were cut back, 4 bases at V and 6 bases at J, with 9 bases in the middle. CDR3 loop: CAWMEGPEAFF. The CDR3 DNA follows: TGTGCCTGGATGGAGGGTCCTGAAGCTTTCTTT. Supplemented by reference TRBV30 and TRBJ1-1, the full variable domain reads SQTIHQWPATLVQPVGSPLSLECTVEGTSNPNLYWYRQAAGRGLQLLFYSVGIGQISSEVPQNLSASRPQDRQFILSSKKLLLSDSGFYLCAWMEGPEAFFGQGTRLTVV.

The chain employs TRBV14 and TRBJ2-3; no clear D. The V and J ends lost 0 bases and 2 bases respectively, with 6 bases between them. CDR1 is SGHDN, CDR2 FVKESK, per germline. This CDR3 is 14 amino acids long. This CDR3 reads CASSQEHHTDTQYF. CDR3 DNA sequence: TGTGCCAGCAGCCAAGAACACCACACAGATACGCAGTATTTT.

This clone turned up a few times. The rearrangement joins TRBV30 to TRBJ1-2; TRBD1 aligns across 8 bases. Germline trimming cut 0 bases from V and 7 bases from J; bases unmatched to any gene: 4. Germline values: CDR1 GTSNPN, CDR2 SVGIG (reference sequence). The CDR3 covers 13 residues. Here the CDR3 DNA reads TGTGCCTGGAGTGTGCAGGGGGCAGGTGGCTACACCTTC. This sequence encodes CAWSVQGAGGYTF.

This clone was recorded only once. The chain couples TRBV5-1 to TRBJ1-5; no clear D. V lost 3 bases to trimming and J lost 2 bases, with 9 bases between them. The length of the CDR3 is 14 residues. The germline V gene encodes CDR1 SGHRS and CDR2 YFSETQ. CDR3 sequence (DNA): TGCGCCAGCAGCTCCGCCCCAGGCAATCAGCCCCAGCATTTT. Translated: CASSSAPGNQPQHF. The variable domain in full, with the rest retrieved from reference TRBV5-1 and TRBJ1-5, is KAGVTQTPRYLIKTRGQQVTLSCSPISGHRSVSWYQQTPGQGLQFLFEYFSETQRNKGNFPGRFSGRQFSNSRSEMNVSTLELGDSALYLCASSSAPGNQPQHFGDGTRLSIL.

The DNA of the CDR3 is TGTGCCAGTAGTATTGGATGGGACCCCGACGGGGGTGAGCAGTTCTTC. It specifies CASSIGWDPDGGEQFF. This rearrangement joins TRBV19 to TRBJ2-1; D may be TRBD2 (6 bases). Trimming removed 3 bases at V and 9 bases at J, with 21 bases between. CDR1 is LNHDA and CDR2 is SQIVND in the germline V gene (reference sequence). The CDR3 consists of 16 residues.

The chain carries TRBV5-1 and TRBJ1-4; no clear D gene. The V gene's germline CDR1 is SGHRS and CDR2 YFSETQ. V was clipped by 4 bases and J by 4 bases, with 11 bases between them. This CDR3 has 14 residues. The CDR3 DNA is TGCGCCAGCAGCCGGGAAGGAGGTAATGAAAAACTGTTTTTT. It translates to CASSREGGNEKLFF.

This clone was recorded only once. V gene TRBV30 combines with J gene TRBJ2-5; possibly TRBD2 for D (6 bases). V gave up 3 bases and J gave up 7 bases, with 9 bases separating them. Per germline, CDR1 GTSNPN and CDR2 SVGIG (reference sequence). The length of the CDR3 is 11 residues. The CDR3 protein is CAWRGRGTQYF. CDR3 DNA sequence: TGTGCCTGGAGGGGGCGGGGGACCCAGTACTTC.

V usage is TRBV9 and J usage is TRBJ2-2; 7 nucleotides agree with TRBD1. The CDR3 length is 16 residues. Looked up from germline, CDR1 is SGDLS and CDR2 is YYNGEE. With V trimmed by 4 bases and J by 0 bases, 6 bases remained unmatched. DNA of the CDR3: TGTGCCAGCAGCCCCGGGACAGCCTCGAACACCGGGGAGCTGTTTTTT. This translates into CASSPGTASNTGELFF.

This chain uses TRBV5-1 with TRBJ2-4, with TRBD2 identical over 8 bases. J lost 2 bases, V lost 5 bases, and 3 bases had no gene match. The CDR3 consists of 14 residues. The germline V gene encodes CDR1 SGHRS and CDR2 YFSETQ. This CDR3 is CASRLAVTKNIQYF. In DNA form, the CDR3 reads TGCGCCAGCAGACTAGCGGTGACCAAAAACATTCAGTACTTC.

For the CDR3, the DNA is TGTGCCAGCAGGAAAATGACAGGTTTGGCTTTCTTT. Translation: CASRKMTGLAFF. This rearrangement joins TRBV27 to TRBJ1-1, with D possibly matching TRBD1 (6 bases). Germline-derived CDR1 and CDR2 are MNHEY and SMNVEV (reference sequence). V was pared by 6 bases and J by 11 bases, with 16 bases between. The CDR3 is 12 amino acids.

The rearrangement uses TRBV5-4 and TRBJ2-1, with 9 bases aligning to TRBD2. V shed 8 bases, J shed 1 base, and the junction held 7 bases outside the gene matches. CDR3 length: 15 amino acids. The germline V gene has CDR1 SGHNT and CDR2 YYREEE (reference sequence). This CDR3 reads CASFSGSGSYNEQFF. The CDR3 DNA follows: TGTGCCAGTTTTAGCGGGAGTGGGTCCTACAATGAGCAGTTCTTC.

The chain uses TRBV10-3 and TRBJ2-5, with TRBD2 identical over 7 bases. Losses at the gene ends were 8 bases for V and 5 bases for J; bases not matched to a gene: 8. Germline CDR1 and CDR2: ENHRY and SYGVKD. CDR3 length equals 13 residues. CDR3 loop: CAIWGGPGETQYF. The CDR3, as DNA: TGTGCCATCTGGGGGGGTCCGGGGGAGACCCAGTACTTC.

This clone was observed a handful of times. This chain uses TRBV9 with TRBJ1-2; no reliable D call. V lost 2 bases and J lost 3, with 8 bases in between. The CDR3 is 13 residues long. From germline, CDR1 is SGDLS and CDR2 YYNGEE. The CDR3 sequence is CASSVVEHYGYTF. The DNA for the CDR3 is TGTGCCAGCAGCGTCGTTGAGCACTATGGCTACACCTTC.

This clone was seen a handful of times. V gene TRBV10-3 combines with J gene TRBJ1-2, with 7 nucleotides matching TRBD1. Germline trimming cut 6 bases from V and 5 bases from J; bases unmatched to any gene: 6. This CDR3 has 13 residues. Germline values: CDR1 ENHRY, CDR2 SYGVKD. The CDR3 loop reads CAIRETGTYGYTF. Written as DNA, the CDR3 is TGTGCCATCAGGGAGACAGGGACGTATGGCTACACCTTC.

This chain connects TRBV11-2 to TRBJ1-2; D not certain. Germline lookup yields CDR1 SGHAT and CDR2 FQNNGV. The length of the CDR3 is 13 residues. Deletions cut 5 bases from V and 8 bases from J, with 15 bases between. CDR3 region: CASSPRLLWGYTF. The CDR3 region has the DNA TGTGCCAGCAGCCCTAGACTCCTCTGGGGCTACACCTTC.

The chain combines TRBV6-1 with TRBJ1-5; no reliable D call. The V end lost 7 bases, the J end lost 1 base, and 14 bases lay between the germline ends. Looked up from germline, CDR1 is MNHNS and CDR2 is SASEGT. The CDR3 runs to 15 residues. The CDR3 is CASTGPGSSNQPQHF. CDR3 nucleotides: TGTGCCAGCACCGGTCCGGGGTCGAGCAATCAGCCCCAGCATTTT.

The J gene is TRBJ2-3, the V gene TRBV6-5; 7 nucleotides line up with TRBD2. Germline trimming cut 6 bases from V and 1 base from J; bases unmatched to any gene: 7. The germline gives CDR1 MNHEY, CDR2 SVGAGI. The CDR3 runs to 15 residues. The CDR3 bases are TGTGCCAGCAGCCAACTCCGGGGGGGCACAGATACGCAGTATTTT. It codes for CASSQLRGGTDTQYF.

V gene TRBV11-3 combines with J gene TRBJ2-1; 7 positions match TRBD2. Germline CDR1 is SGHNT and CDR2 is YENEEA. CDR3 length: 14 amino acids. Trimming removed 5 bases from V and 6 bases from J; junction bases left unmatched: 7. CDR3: CASSPGGLTNEQFF. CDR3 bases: TGTGCCAGCAGCCCGGGGGGACTGACCAATGAGCAGTTCTTC.

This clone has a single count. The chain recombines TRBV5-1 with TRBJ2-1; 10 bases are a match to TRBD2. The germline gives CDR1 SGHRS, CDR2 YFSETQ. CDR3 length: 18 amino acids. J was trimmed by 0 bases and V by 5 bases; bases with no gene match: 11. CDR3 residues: CASRSASGGPSSYNEQFF. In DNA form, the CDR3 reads TGCGCCAGCAGATCGGCTAGCGGGGGTCCGAGCTCCTACAATGAGCAGTTCTTC.

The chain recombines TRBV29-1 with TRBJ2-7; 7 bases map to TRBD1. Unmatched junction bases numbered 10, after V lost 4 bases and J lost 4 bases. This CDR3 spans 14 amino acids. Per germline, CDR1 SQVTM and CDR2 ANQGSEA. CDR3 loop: CSVGDMAGGYEQYF. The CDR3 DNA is TGCAGCGTTGGTGATATGGCAGGGGGTTACGAGCAGTACTTC.